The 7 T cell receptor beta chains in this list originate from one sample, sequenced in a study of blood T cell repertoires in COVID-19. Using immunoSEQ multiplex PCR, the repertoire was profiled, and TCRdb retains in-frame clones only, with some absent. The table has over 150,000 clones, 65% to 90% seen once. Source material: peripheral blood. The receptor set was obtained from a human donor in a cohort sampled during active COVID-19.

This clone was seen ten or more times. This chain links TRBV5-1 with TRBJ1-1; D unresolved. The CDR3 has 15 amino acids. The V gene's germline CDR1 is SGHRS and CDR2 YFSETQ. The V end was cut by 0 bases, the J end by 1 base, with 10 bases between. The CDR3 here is CASSLVAGRNTEAFF. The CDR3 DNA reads TGCGCCAGCAGCTTGGTAGCCGGGAGGAACACTGAAGCTTTCTTT.

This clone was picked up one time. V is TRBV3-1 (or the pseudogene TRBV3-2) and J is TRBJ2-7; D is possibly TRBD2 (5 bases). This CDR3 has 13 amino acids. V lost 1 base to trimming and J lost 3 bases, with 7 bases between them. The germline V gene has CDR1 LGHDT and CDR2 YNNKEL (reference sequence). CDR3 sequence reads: CASSQVGDYEQYF. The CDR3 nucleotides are TGTGCCAGCAGCCAAGTGGGAGACTACGAGCAGTACTTC.

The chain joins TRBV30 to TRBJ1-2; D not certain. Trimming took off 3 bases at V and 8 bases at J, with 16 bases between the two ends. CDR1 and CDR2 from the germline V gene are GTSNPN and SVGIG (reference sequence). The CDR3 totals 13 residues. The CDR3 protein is CAWRPPGVEGYTF. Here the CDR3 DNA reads TGTGCCTGGAGGCCCCCCGGGGTCGAGGGCTACACCTTC.

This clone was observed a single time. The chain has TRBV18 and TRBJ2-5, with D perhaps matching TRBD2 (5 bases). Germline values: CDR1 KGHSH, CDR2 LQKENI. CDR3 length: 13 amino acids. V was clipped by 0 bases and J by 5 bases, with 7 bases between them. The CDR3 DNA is TGTGCCAGCTCACCACCTAGCGTCGAGACCCAGTACTTC. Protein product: CASSPPSVETQYF. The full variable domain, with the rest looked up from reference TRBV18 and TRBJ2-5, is NAGVMQNPRHLVRRRGQEARLRCSPMKGHSHVYWYRQLPEEGLKFMVYLQKENIIDESGMPKERFSAEFPKEGPSILRIQQVVRGDSAAYFCASSPPSVETQYFGPGTRLLVL.

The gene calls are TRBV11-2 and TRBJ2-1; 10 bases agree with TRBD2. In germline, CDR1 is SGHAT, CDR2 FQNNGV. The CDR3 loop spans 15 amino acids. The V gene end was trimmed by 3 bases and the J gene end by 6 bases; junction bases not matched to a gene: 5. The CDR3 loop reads CASSFVLAGVNEQFF. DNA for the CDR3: TGTGCCAGCAGCTTTGTTCTAGCGGGAGTCAATGAGCAGTTCTTC.

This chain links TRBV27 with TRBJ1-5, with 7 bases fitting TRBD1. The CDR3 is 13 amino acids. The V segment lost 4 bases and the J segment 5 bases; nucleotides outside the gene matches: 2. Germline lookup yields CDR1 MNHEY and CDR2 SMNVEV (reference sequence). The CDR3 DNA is TGTGCCAGCAGTTACAGGGGAGATCAGCCCCAGCATTTT. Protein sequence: CASSYRGDQPQHF.

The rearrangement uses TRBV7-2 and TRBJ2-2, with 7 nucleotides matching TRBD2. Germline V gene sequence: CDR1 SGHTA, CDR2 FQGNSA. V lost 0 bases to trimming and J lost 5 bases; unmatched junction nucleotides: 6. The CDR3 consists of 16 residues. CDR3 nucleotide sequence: TGTGCCAGCAGCTTAGCGGGGGGAGGGTCAACCGGGGAGCTGTTTTTT. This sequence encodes CASSLAGGGSTGELFF.